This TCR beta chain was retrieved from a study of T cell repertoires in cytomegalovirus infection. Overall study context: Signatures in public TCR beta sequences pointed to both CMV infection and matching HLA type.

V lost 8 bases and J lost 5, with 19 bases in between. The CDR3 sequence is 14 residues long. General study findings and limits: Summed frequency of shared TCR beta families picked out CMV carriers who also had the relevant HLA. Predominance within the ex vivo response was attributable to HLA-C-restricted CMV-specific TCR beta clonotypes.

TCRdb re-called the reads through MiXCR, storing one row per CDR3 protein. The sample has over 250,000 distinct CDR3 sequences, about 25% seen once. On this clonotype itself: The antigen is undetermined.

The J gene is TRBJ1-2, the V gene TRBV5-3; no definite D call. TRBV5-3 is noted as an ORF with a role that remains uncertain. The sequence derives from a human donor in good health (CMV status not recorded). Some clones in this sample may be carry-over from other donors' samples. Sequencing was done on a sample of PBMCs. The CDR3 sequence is CASSAPYPPYGYTF. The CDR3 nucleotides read TGTGCCAGCAGCGCCCCCTACCCCCCTTATGGCTACACCTTC.